The 21 T cell receptor beta chains reported below all come from one sample, sequenced in a study of naive and memory T cell subsets. Two oligonucleotides, mixed equimolar, formed the beta constant-region primer covering TRBC1 and TRBC2. Nested alpha and beta constant-region primers with the SP2 primer drove four PCR rounds on ligated cDNA. TCRdb re-derived calls from the UMI-ligation and nested PCR reads in MiXCR, one entry per CDR3 protein. The sample shows approximately 80,000 distinct CDR3 sequences, around 9% of them seen only once. The sample was naive CD8+ T cells from blood. These receptors all come from a human donor in good health.

Ten or more counts support this clonotype. The V gene is TRBV10-2, the J gene TRBJ2-1, with TRBD2 matching 9 bases. The CDR3 runs 18 residues. V shed 0 bases and J 0 bases; nucleotides not matched to a gene: 6. Germline loops: CDR1 WSHSY, CDR2 SAAADI. CDR3 in amino acids: CASSESVRREGSYNEQFF. CDR3 coding DNA: TGCGCCAGCAGTGAGTCGGTCCGGCGGGAGGGCTCCTACAATGAGCAGTTCTTC.

The chain has TRBV9 and TRBJ2-7, with 9 nucleotides matching TRBD1. The V and J ends lost 0 bases and 2 bases, in that order; junction bases with no gene match: 3. Germline V gene data show CDR1 as SGDLS and CDR2 as YYNGEE. This CDR3 contains 15 residues. In nucleotides, the CDR3 is TGTGCCAGCAGCGTAGCGGGACAGGGAGCCTACGAGCAGTACTTC. This translates into CASSVAGQGAYEQYF.

There are a few counts of this clonotype. V and J are TRBV7-8 and TRBJ1-4; TRBD1 matches 8 bases. Germline CDR1 and CDR2: SGHVS and FQNEAQ. With V trimmed by 3 bases and J by 3 bases, 6 bases remained unmatched. The CDR3 extends over 16 amino acids. The CDR3 region has the DNA TGTGCCAGCAGCTTGCGGACAGGGACCCCTAATGAAAAACTGTTTTTT. This gives the protein CASSLRTGTPNEKLFF.

This clonotype was seen at least ten times. V is TRBV7-9 and J is TRBJ2-7; 8 bases agree with TRBD1. The CDR3 spans 13 residues. V gave up 1 base and J gave up 10 bases; unmatched junction bases: 6. From germline, CDR1 is SEHNR and CDR2 FQNEAQ (reference sequence). The CDR3 DNA sequence: TGTGCCAGCAGCTTAGGCGACAGGGGCGACCAGTACTTC. This encodes CASSLGDRGDQYF.

This chain links TRBV29-1 with TRBJ2-3; D is undetermined. CDR1 is SQVTM, CDR2 ANQGSEA, per germline. Trimming removed 0 bases from V and 0 bases from J, with 10 bases in between. The CDR3 is 15 amino acids. CDR3 DNA sequence: TGCAGCGTTGAAGAACTTGCCACTAGCACAGATACGCAGTATTTT. This encodes CSVEELATSTDTQYF.

This clonotype was seen only a few times. Here the CDR3 reads CASSAPGTGELFF. As DNA, the CDR3 is TGTGCCAGCAGCGCCCCGGGGACCGGGGAGCTGTTTTTT. This chain uses TRBV7-8 with TRBJ2-2; a possible D gene is TRBD2 (5 bases). The V and J ends lost 5 bases and 5 bases respectively, with 9 bases between them. There are 13 residues in the CDR3. Germline V gene data show CDR1 as SGHVS and CDR2 as FQNEAQ.

This clonotype was picked up a small number of times. The chain carries TRBV20-1 and TRBJ2-5, with 8 bases identical to TRBD2. Germline V gives CDR1 DFQATT, CDR2 SNEGSKA (reference sequence). CDR3 length: 14 residues. The V gene end was trimmed by 2 bases and the J gene end by 5 bases; junction bases not matched to a gene: 7. CDR3 amino acids: CSARSREGWETQYF. The CDR3 DNA reads as TGCAGTGCTAGATCCCGGGAGGGCTGGGAGACCCAGTACTTC.

This clonotype has at least ten counts. The chain is built from TRBV20-1 and TRBJ1-6, with TRBD1 identical over 8 bases. This CDR3 contains 15 residues. V lost 1 base to trimming and J lost 7 bases; unmatched junction nucleotides: 6. Germline CDR1 reads DFQATT; CDR2 reads SNEGSKA (reference sequence). The CDR3 DNA is TGCAGTGCTAGAGGGGAGGGACAGGCGAATTCACCCCTCCACTTT. Residues: CSARGEGQANSPLHF.

This clonotype was seen many times. This chain uses TRBV7-9 with TRBJ1-2; the D gene is possibly TRBD1 (5 bases). V lost 10 bases and J 4 bases, leaving 19 bases between the germline ends. CDR1 is SEHNR and CDR2 is FQNEAQ in the germline V gene (reference sequence). The CDR3 totals 14 residues. In DNA form, the CDR3 reads TGTGCCATCCTAGGGGCACCCTCGGGCTATGGCTACACCTTC. Its translation: CAILGAPSGYGYTF.

This clonotype was counted between two and nine times. V is TRBV4-3 and J is TRBJ2-3; 11 nucleotides align to TRBD2. The germline V gene encodes CDR1 LGHNA and CDR2 YSLEER. V was clipped by 3 bases and J by 6 bases; unmatched bases: 11. The CDR3 spans 17 residues. This chain's CDR3 is CASSQTTSGAFGDTQYF. In nucleotides, the CDR3 is TGCGCCAGCAGCCAGACGACTAGCGGGGCATTTGGGGATACGCAGTATTTT.

This clonotype was recorded a few times. The rearrangement uses TRBV6-6 and TRBJ1-6; D remains ambiguous. Trimming cost V 2 bases and J 10 bases, with 9 bases left between them. This CDR3 contains 13 residues. Germline CDR1 and CDR2: MNHNY and SVGAGI (reference sequence). The CDR3 coding sequence is TGTGCCAGCAGTTACGCGATAGAGTCACCCCTCCACTTT. Its translation is CASSYAIESPLHF.

This clonotype was detected many times. The rearrangement uses TRBV7-6 and TRBJ2-1, with D possibly TRBD1 on 6 matching bases. CDR3 length: 14 amino acids. Germline V gene data show CDR1 as SGHVS and CDR2 as FNYEAQ. The ends were cut back, 1 base at V and 2 bases at J, with 6 bases in the middle. The CDR3 is CASSLGGPYNEQFF. The DNA for the CDR3 is TGTGCCAGCAGCTTAGGGGGGCCCTACAATGAGCAGTTCTTC.

In this sample, this clonotype turned up many times. The genes are TRBV24-1 and TRBJ2-3; 8 bases align to TRBD1. The germline V gene has CDR1 KGHDR and CDR2 SFDVKD. V was pared by 5 bases and J by 3 bases, with 3 bases of the junction left unmatched. This CDR3 contains 14 residues. CDR3 protein: CATSGDRSTDTQYF. The CDR3 nucleotides read TGTGCCACCAGTGGGGACAGGTCAACAGATACGCAGTATTTT.

V usage is TRBV28 and J usage is TRBJ2-4; 7 bases line up with TRBD1. Germline assignment: CDR1 MDHEN and CDR2 SYDVKM. The CDR3 extends over 16 amino acids. V lost 5 bases, J lost 0 bases, and 7 bases stayed unmatched. CDR3 protein: CASSPGQALAKNIQYF. CDR3 coding DNA: TGTGCCAGCAGTCCCGGACAGGCCCTAGCCAAAAACATTCAGTACTTC.

Ten or more counts support this clonotype. Compared with germline, one end of the junction differs, possibly owing to a read error. The rearrangement links TRBV30 to TRBJ1-1; 8 bases map to TRBD1. Germline V gene sequence: CDR1 GTSNPN, CDR2 SVGIG (reference sequence). This CDR3 is built from 13 residues. CDR3 nucleotide sequence: TGTGCCTGGAGTGACCACTCGACCCGAGGACAGGGTTTC. Amino acid sequence: CAWSDHSTRGQGF.

The chain links TRBV12-3 or TRBV12-4 to TRBJ2-3; TRBD1 is a possible D gene (5 bases). The V end was cut by 2 bases, the J end by 1 base, with 10 bases between. This CDR3 contains 15 residues. CDR3 residues: CASSLSLGGTDTQYF. DNA of the CDR3: TGTGCCAGCAGTTTATCGCTAGGGGGCACAGATACGCAGTATTTT.

This clonotype was observed a handful of times. The gene calls are TRBV4-1 and TRBJ2-7; 7 bases line up with TRBD1. V trimming: 3 bases; J trimming: 1 base; junction bases outside the gene matches: 9. CDR3 length equals 16 residues. Per the germline V gene, CDR1 is MGHRA and CDR2 is YSYEKL. CDR3 in DNA: TGCGCCAGCAGCCAGAGAGACAGGGTGGGTTCCTACGAGCAGTACTTC. Residues: CASSQRDRVGSYEQYF.

In this sample, this clonotype turned up many times. The chain links TRBV5-4 to TRBJ1-1; no reliable D call. V lost 2 bases and J 5 bases, leaving 4 bases between the germline ends. Per germline, CDR1 SGHNT and CDR2 YYREEE (reference sequence). This CDR3 has 11 residues. CDR3 sequence: CASSLRTEAFF. CDR3 sequence (DNA): TGTGCCAGCAGCTTACGGACTGAAGCTTTCTTT.

The V gene is TRBV5-1, the J gene TRBJ2-5, with D possibly TRBD1 on 6 matching bases. V lost 4 bases and J 3 bases, leaving 19 bases between the germline ends. From germline, CDR1 is SGHRS and CDR2 YFSETQ. The length of the CDR3 is 16 residues. CDR3 sequence reads: CASSTGTGTLEETQYF. For the CDR3, the DNA is TGCGCCAGCAGCACCGGAACCGGGACACTAGAAGAGACCCAGTACTTC.

This clonotype was seen at least ten times. The CDR3 coding sequence is TGCAGCACTCGGGACAGTCAAAACTCCTACAATGAGCAGTTCTTC. Protein: CSTRDSQNSYNEQFF. The rearrangement links TRBV29-1 to TRBJ2-1; TRBD1 agrees at 7 bases. V dropped 8 bases and J dropped 0; count of bases not matched to a gene: 10. Per germline, CDR1 SQVTM and CDR2 ANQGSEA. The CDR3 length is 15 residues.

This clonotype was seen a handful of times. This rearrangement joins TRBV20-1 to TRBJ2-1; D might be TRBD2 (6 bases). The CDR3 is 13 amino acids. V was cut by 4 bases and J by 7 bases, with 14 bases left in between. In germline, CDR1 is DFQATT, CDR2 SNEGSKA (reference sequence). The CDR3 DNA reads TGCAGTGCTAAGGGTGGTCTAGCGAATGAGCAGTTCTTC. The encoded protein is CSAKGGLANEQFF.